These 7 T cell receptor beta chains came from one sample sequenced in a study of vaccination and CD4 T cells after COVID-19 (dated by TCRdb to 2021 to 2024). These receptors' antigens are unknown. In light of the paper, this sample's treatment or condition label describes: approximately nine-day PBMC culture with coronavirus spike peptide pools or control peptides (ViraFEST assay). Library construction relied on PCR. The sequencer listed for this sample is Illumina iSeq 100. DNA from cultured CD4+ T cells was subjected to TCR sequencing with the Oncomine TCR Beta short-read assay at the Johns Hopkins FTIC core. TCRdb trimmed the raw reads at Q25, called clones with MiXCR and kept productive beta chains. Rows merge per CDR3 protein into single entries with the most common DNA and genes. The sample table records 15,000 to 20,000 distinct CDR3 sequences; around 58% of these occur just once. About 11% of the sample is in the top ten clones.

The sample consisted of CD4+ T cells from blood, cultured in vitro. These receptors came from a human donor who had recovered from COVID-19.

This rearrangement joins TRBV6-1 to TRBJ1-5, with a possible D match to TRBD1 (5 bases). Between the trimmed V and J ends, which lost 4 bases and 9 bases, there was a span of 16 bases. CDR1 and CDR2 from the germline V gene are MNHNS and SASEGT. This CDR3 spans 14 amino acids. CDR3 residues: CASSARDGSGPQHF. The CDR3 DNA reads TGTGCCAGCAGTGCCCGGGACGGGAGCGGGCCCCAGCATTTT.

The chain has TRBV10-1 and TRBJ2-3, with 9 bases matching TRBD1. The CDR3 sequence is 13 residues long. The trim removed 5 bases at V and 5 bases at J, leaving 2 bases unmatched. CDR1 and CDR2 from the germline V gene are WNHNN and SYGVQD (reference sequence). The DNA for the CDR3 is TGCGCCAGCAGTAACAGGGGGCAAGATACGCAGTATTTT. Translating gives CASSNRGQDTQYF.

The chain links TRBV19 to TRBJ2-5; the match to TRBD2 covers 11 bases. V shed 5 bases and J 2 bases; nucleotides not matched to a gene: 7. Germline V gene lookup returns CDR1 LNHDA and CDR2 SQIVND (reference sequence). The CDR3 extends over 16 amino acids. The CDR3 DNA is TGTGCCAGTAGTCCCCTGACTAGCGGGGAACAAGAGACCCAGTACTTC. The encoded protein is CASSPLTSGEQETQYF.

This sequence joins TRBV28 and TRBJ1-2; no reliable D call. Germline CDR1 and CDR2: MDHEN and SYDVKM. With 8 bases removed from V and 8 bases from J, the gap between germline ends came to 15 bases. This CDR3 contains 12 residues. In nucleotides, the CDR3 is TGTGCCAGCTTTGCATACTCGGGGGGCTACACCTTC. This translates into CASFAYSGGYTF.

The CDR3 DNA sequence: TGTGCCAGCAGCCCCGGGACAGGAGTGAACACTGAAGCTTTCTTT. Protein sequence: CASSPGTGVNTEAFF. V usage is TRBV7-9 and J usage is TRBJ1-1; 8 nucleotides match TRBD1. This CDR3 is 15 amino acids long. Trimming cost V 5 bases and J 0 bases; bases outside gene matches: 5. The germline CDR1 and CDR2 sequences are SEHNR and FQNEAQ (reference sequence).

The V and J genes are TRBV27 and TRBJ2-5; D ambiguous. Trimming removed 6 bases from V and 1 base from J, with 3 bases in between. CDR1 is MNHEY, CDR2 SMNVEV, per germline (reference sequence). This CDR3 comprises 11 residues. In DNA form, the CDR3 reads TGTGCCAGCAGGCTCCAAGAGACCCAGTACTTC. Its protein is CASRLQETQYF.

This clonotype appeared once. CDR3 in DNA: TGTGCCACCAGTGATTTGAACCTAGCGGGAGGCAATGAGCAGTTCTTC. It specifies CATSDLNLAGGNEQFF. The gene calls are TRBV24-1 and TRBJ2-1; 11 nucleotides line up with TRBD2. The CDR3 consists of 16 residues. The V gene end was trimmed by 0 bases and the J gene end by 6 bases; junction bases not matched to a gene: 3. CDR1 and CDR2 (germline): KGHDR, SFDVKD.